This T cell receptor (beta chain) was captured in a study of blood T cell repertoires in COVID-19. Per the original methods: Cell counts per sample came from amplifying reference gene primers. The method was immunoSEQ multiplex PCR; TCRdb's version includes in-frame clones alone and lacks a portion of them. D and trimming come from the DNA, and the V and J calls and clone size come from that table. This table has under 250,000 clones, roughly 88% appearing once. Sample: peripheral blood. The receptor's source is a woman of 80 years or more with COVID-19, enrolled during active disease.

CDR3 nucleotide sequence: TGTGCCAGCAATCTAGGACAGGAGGCTTCACCCCTCCACTTT. This encodes CASNLGQEASPLHF. This chain connects TRBV6-5 to TRBJ1-6; 7 nucleotides line up with TRBD1. Germline loops: CDR1 MNHEY, CDR2 SVGAGI. The CDR3 consists of 14 residues. The V segment lost 7 bases and the J segment 9 bases; nucleotides outside the gene matches: 9.